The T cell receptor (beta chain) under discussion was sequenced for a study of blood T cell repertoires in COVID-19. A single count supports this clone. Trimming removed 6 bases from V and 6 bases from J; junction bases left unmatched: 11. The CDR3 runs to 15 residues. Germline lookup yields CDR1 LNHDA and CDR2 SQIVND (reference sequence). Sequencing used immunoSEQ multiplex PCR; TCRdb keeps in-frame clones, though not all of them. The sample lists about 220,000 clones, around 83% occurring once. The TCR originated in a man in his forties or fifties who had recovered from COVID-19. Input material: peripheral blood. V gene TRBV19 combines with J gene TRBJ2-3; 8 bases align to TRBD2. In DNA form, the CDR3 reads TGTGCCAGTAGAACAGGCGTAGCGGGACGGGATACGCAGTATTTT. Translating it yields CASRTGVAGRDTQYF. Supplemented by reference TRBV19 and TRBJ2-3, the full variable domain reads DGGITQSPKYLFRKEGQNVTLSCEQNLNHDAMYWYRQDPGQGLRLIYYSQIVNDFQKGDIAEGYSVSREKKESFPLTVTSAQKNPTAFYLCASRTGVAGRDTQYFGPGTRLTVL.